The 24 T cell receptor beta chains presented below share a single source sample, sequenced in a study of control samples from healthy donors and cancer patients. Produced via immunoSEQ multiplex PCR; TCRdb's table is partial and in-frame only. The table lists tens of thousands of clones, more than 90% of them singletons, with 0.65% to 0.9% in the top ten. Material for sequencing was PBMCs. All receptors derive from a man aged 25-45 years with colorectal cancer.

Here the CDR3 DNA reads TGTGCCAGCAGTTACTCGCAGACGACTAACTATGGCTACACCTTC. Translated: CASSYSQTTNYGYTF. The rearrangement joins TRBV6-5 to TRBJ1-2, with D unresolved. Germline CDR1 is MNHEY and CDR2 is SVGAGI. Deletions cut 0 bases from V and 0 bases from J, with 8 bases between. There are 15 residues in the CDR3.

V usage is TRBV6-5 and J usage is TRBJ2-2; TRBD2 agrees at 8 bases. Germline V gives CDR1 MNHEY, CDR2 SVGAGI. The J segment lost 4 bases and the V segment lost 7 bases, leaving 8 bases of the junction unmatched. The length of the CDR3 is 15 residues. The CDR3 protein is CASTSLGGGTGELFF. CDR3 nucleotides: TGTGCCAGCACCTCCCTCGGGGGGGGCACCGGGGAGCTGTTTTTT.

This chain connects TRBV23-1 to TRBJ1-5; a weak D match, TRBD1 (5 bases). TRBV23-1 is an open reading frame, and its role is uncertain. The CDR3 extends over 15 amino acids. V was clipped by 7 bases and J by 2 bases, with 15 bases between them. The CDR3 nucleotides read TGCGCCAGCACCCCCTCAGGGTGTGGCAATCAGCCCCAGCATTTT. The encoded protein is CASTPSGCGNQPQHF.

A few counts support this clone. The V call is TRBV4-2, the J call TRBJ2-7, with a possible D match to TRBD1 (6 bases). The CDR3 sequence is 14 residues long. The V and J ends lost 1 base and 3 bases respectively, with 10 bases between them. CDR1 is LGHNA, CDR2 YNFKEQ, per germline. In DNA form, the CDR3 reads TGTGCCAGCAGCCAAGCTTACAGGGTCTACGAGCAGTACTTC. Residues: CASSQAYRVYEQYF.

V is TRBV9 and J is TRBJ2-6; a weak D match, TRBD2 (6 bases). The CDR3 is 16 amino acids. V gave up 0 bases and J gave up 2 bases, with 9 bases separating them. Looked up from germline, CDR1 is SGDLS and CDR2 is YYNGEE. This chain's CDR3 is CASSVGDLAGANVLTF. Written as DNA, the CDR3 is TGTGCCAGCAGCGTAGGGGACTTAGCTGGGGCCAACGTCCTGACTTTC.

This chain connects TRBV7-9 to TRBJ2-7; D call uncertain. Trimming took off 0 bases at V and 2 bases at J, with 11 bases between the two ends. The length of the CDR3 is 15 residues. Germline values: CDR1 SEHNR, CDR2 FQNEAQ (reference sequence). The CDR3 region is CASSLAWTDAYEQYF. CDR3 nucleotide sequence: TGTGCCAGCAGCTTAGCTTGGACGGATGCCTACGAGCAGTACTTC.

CDR3 sequence reads: CASSLLGSDTQYF. In nucleotides, the CDR3 is TGTGCCAGCAGCTTGTTAGGCTCAGATACGCAGTATTTT. V and J are TRBV5-4 and TRBJ2-3; D gene uncertain. The CDR3 length is 13 residues. V was cut by 1 base and J by 4 bases, with 7 bases left in between. Germline CDR1 and CDR2: SGHNT and YYREEE (reference sequence).

This chain joins TRBV14 and TRBJ1-5; tentatively, D is TRBD1 (5 bases). This CDR3 is built from 12 residues. Deletions cut 4 bases from V and 12 bases from J, with 13 bases between. From germline, CDR1 is SGHDN and CDR2 FVKESK. CDR3 protein: CASSPGGSRQHF. CDR3 coding DNA: TGTGCCAGCAGCCCCGGGGGTAGCCGCCAGCATTTT.

The chain couples TRBV11-2 to TRBJ2-3, with D possibly TRBD1 on 7 matching bases. V was cut by 3 bases and J by 4 bases, with 11 bases left in between. The CDR3 loop spans 14 amino acids. Germline V gene lookup returns CDR1 SGHAT and CDR2 FQNNGV. CDR3 loop: CASSLRRGADTQYF. In nucleotides, the CDR3 is TGTGCCAGCAGCTTGCGCAGGGGGGCAGATACGCAGTATTTT.

J is TRBJ2-1 and V is TRBV6-2 or TRBV6-3; perhaps TRBD2 as D (6 bases). Deletions cut 5 bases from V and 4 bases from J, with 9 bases between. This CDR3 has 13 residues. CDR1 MNHEY and CDR2 SVGEGT come from the germline V gene. The CDR3 DNA follows: TGTGCCAGCAGTACGGGACTGTACAATGAGCAGTTCTTC. As protein: CASSTGLYNEQFF.

The CDR3 spells CASSRVGGSDTQYF. CDR3 in DNA: TGTGCCAGCAGCAGAGTAGGGGGTTCAGATACGCAGTATTTT. The gene calls are TRBV7-2 and TRBJ2-3; possibly TRBD1 for D (6 bases). V shed 5 bases and J shed 4 bases, with 13 bases lying between them. This CDR3 has 14 residues. The V gene's germline CDR1 is SGHTA and CDR2 FQGNSA.

The chain employs TRBV7-9 and TRBJ2-6, with D unclear. Trimming stripped 1 base from V and 0 bases from J, with 10 bases between. Germline CDR1 is SEHNR and CDR2 is FQNEAQ (reference sequence). The CDR3 contains 17 residues. The CDR3 spells CASSLGSPISGANVLTF. The CDR3 nucleotides read TGTGCCAGCAGCTTAGGGAGCCCGATCTCTGGGGCCAACGTCCTGACTTTC.

The chain couples TRBV5-1 to TRBJ1-1, with TRBD1 as a possible D gene (6 bases). The CDR3 covers 13 residues. Germline CDR1 SGHRS, CDR2 YFSETQ. V dropped 4 bases and J dropped 11 bases, with 18 bases sitting between them. CDR3 coding DNA: TGCGCCAGCAGCCAGACAGGTGATTTGGGGGCTTTCTTT. Encoded protein: CASSQTGDLGAFF.

V and J are TRBV5-1 and TRBJ1-2; TRBD1 might be the D (6 bases). The CDR3 has 16 amino acids. Trimming removed 1 base from V and 7 bases from J, with 20 bases in between. Germline CDR1 and CDR2: SGHRS and YFSETQ. This chain's CDR3 is CASSLSPPGGAGGYTF. In DNA form, the CDR3 reads TGCGCCAGCAGCTTGTCCCCCCCGGGGGGGGCGGGTGGCTACACCTTC.

The V call is TRBV7-9, the J call TRBJ1-1; D is uncertain. V lost 3 bases, J lost 3 bases, and 11 bases lay in between. Germline V gene sequence: CDR1 SEHNR, CDR2 FQNEAQ (reference sequence). The CDR3 has 14 residues. The DNA of the CDR3 is TGTGCCAGCAGCTTGGTTCTCGGGGACACTGAAGCTTTCTTT. This encodes CASSLVLGDTEAFF.

This sequence joins TRBV14 and TRBJ1-4; D not resolved. Germline CDR1 SGHDN, CDR2 FVKESK. Trimming shortened V by 4 bases and J by 3 bases, and 6 bases separated the two germline ends. This CDR3 contains 13 residues. The CDR3 here is CASSRLANEKLFF. CDR3 bases: TGTGCCAGCAGCCGGCTAGCTAATGAAAAACTGTTTTTT. The complete variable domain, with remaining parts taken from reference TRBV14 and TRBJ1-4, reads EAGVTQFPSHSVIEKGQTVTLRCDPISGHDNLYWYRRVMGKEIKFLLHFVKESKQDESGMPNNRFLAERTGGTYSTLKVQPAELEDSGVYFCASSRLANEKLFFGSGTQLSVL.

The chain employs TRBV7-9 and TRBJ2-7, with 7 bases aligning to TRBD2. The CDR3 length is 13 residues. Germline CDR1 and CDR2: SEHNR and FQNEAQ (reference sequence). Trimming removed 5 bases from V and 3 bases from J; junction bases left unmatched: 4. Written as DNA, the CDR3 is TGTGCCAGCAGCCCCTGGGACTACTACGAGCAGTACTTC. Its protein product is CASSPWDYYEQYF.

This rearrangement joins TRBV6-5 to TRBJ1-1; 7 bases map to TRBD1. Per germline, CDR1 MNHEY and CDR2 SVGAGI. The CDR3 totals 13 residues. V lost 7 bases and J lost 11; bases outside the gene matches: 13. The CDR3 loop reads CASTQGGLAGAFF. The DNA for the CDR3 is TGTGCCAGCACCCAGGGGGGTCTAGCAGGGGCTTTCTTT.

This chain connects TRBV5-5 to TRBJ1-3; D uncertain. The germline V and J ends were trimmed by 4 bases and 4 bases, with 9 bases remaining between them. CDR1 is SGHKS and CDR2 is YYEKEE in the germline V gene (reference sequence). The CDR3 covers 13 residues. This chain's CDR3 is CASSRVDGNTIYF. Here the CDR3 DNA reads TGTGCCAGCAGCAGGGTCGACGGAAACACCATATATTTT.

The V and J genes are TRBV7-2 and TRBJ2-3; a weak D match, TRBD2 (5 bases). Germline V gene lookup returns CDR1 SGHTA and CDR2 FQGNSA. Deletions cut 3 bases from V and 0 bases from J, with 16 bases between. The CDR3 has 17 amino acids. DNA of the CDR3: TGTGCCAGCAGCTTTAAGCGGTTGGCGGCTAGCACAGATACGCAGTATTTT. Protein product: CASSFKRLAASTDTQYF. The full variable domain, its missing parts supplied by reference TRBV7-2 and TRBJ2-3, is GAGVSQSPSNKVTEKGKDVELRCDPISGHTALYWYRQSLGQGLEFLIYFQGNSAPDKSGLPSDRFSAERTGGSVSTLTIQRTQQEDSAVYLCASSFKRLAASTDTQYFGPGTRLTVL.

The chain has TRBV5-5 and TRBJ1-5; no definite D call. The germline V gene has CDR1 SGHKS and CDR2 YYEKEE (reference sequence). This CDR3 has 13 residues. The V and J ends lost 0 bases and 1 base respectively, with 2 bases between them. The CDR3 DNA is TGTGCCAGCAGCTTGGAAAGCAATCAGCCCCAGCATTTT. Protein product: CASSLESNQPQHF.

The J gene is TRBJ1-4, the V gene TRBV12-3 or TRBV12-4; tentative D call: TRBD1 (6 bases). V was clipped by 6 bases and J by 3 bases, with 8 bases between them. The CDR3 spans 13 residues. CDR3 loop: CASRGAANEKLFF. The DNA of the CDR3 is TGTGCCAGCAGGGGGGCCGCTAATGAAAAACTGTTTTTT.

V is TRBV6-6 and J is TRBJ1-3, with D uncertain. The ends were cut back, 7 bases at V and 0 bases at J, with 13 bases in the middle. The CDR3 has 15 amino acids. Germline loops: CDR1 MNHNY, CDR2 SVGAGI (reference sequence). CDR3 residues: CASISTALSGNTIYF. The DNA for the CDR3 is TGTGCCAGCATCTCCACAGCCCTCTCTGGAAACACCATATATTTT.

The rearrangement uses TRBV10-2 and TRBJ1-1; TRBD1 is a possible D gene (6 bases). This CDR3 has 13 amino acids. Germline CDR1 and CDR2: WSHSY and SAAADI. The V end lost 8 bases, the J end lost 7 bases, and 17 bases lay between the germline ends. CDR3 protein: CASRRQALHEAFF. CDR3 bases: TGCGCCAGCCGAAGACAGGCATTACATGAAGCTTTCTTT.